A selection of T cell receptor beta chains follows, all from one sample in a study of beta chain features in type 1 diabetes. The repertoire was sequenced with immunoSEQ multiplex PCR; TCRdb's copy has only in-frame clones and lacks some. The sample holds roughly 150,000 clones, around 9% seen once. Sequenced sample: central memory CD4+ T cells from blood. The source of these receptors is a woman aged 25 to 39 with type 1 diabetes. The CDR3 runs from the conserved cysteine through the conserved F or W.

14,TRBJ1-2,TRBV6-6,CASSYLQGGDGYTF
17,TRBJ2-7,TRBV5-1,CASRSGLAGGNSYEQYF
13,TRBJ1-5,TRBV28,CASRQGGNQPQHF
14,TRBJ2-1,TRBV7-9,CASSILTSSAEQFF
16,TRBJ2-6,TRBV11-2,CASSLGTGSGANVLTF
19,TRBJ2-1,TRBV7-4,CASSQGLLAGEGSYNEQFF
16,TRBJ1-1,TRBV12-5,CASGSTLGGGGTEAFF
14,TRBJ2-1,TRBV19,CASSIQTGSNEQFF
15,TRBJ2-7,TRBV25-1,CASSEGGQGRYEQYF
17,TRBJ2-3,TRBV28,CASSLVLQGLSTDTQYF
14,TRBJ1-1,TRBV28,CASYSRGRNTEAFF
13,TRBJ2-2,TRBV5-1,CASSATIAGELFF
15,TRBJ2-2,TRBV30,CAWGTSGSQVGELFF
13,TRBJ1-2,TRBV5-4,CASSLGQRDGYTF
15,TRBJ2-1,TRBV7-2,CASSLDSGNYNEQFF
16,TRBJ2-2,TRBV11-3,CASSWGLALNTGELFF
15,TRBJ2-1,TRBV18,CASSPFSGGDNEQFF
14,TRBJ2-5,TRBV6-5,CASSRGRVQETQYF
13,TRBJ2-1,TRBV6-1,CASSEAQRDEQFF
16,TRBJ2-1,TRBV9,CASSVWGLAGSGEQFF
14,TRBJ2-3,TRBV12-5,CASSASGTGNTQYF
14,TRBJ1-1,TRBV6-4,CASSPGGARTEAFF
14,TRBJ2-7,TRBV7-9,CASSSPTNYYEQYF
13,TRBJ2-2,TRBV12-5,CASGLPGTGELFF
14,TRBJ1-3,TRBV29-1,CSVERVHSGNTIYF
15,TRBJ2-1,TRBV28,CASSSGPGQYNEQFF
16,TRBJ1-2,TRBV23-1,CASTRTSTFPNYGYTF
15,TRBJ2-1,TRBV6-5,CASSQLAGPYNEQFF
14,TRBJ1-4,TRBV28,CASSPGQINEKLFF
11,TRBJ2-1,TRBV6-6,CASSNRQDEFF
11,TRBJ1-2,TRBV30,CAGMGTVCCTF
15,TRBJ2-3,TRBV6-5,CASSYSTGSIDTQYF
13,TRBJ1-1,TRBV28,CASSFPTDSEAFF
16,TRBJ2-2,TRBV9,CASSGPRQGAGGELFF
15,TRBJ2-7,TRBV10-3,CAISVSPGASGEQYF
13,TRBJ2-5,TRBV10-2,CASSALLKETQYF
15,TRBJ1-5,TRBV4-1,CASSSDRGLNQPQHF
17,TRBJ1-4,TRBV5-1,CASSIAAGYGTNEKLFF
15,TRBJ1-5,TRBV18,CASSPLQGAGQPQHF
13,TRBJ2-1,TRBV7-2,CASSLARLNEQFF
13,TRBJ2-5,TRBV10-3,CAISEQSGETQYF
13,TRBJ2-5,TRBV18,CASSPNQKETQYF
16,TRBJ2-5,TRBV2,CASSRRSGRFGETQYF
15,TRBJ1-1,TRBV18,CASSPVFGSGTEAFF
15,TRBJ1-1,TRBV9,CASSEVGRMNTEAFF
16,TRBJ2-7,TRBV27,CASSPGLAGAFYEQYF
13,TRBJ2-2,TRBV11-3,CASSTYTDGELFF
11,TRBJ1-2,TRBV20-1,CSAFGETRYTF
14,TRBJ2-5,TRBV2,CASRDRTGVETQYF
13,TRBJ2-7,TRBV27,CASSNRDSYEQYF
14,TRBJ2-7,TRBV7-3,CASSLGGEIPEQYF
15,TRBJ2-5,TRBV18,CASSPRMGNQETQYF